In its sample, the clone carrying this T cell receptor beta chain was seen a few times. Donors had localized lung adenocarcinoma, a non-small cell lung cancer. Using its own MiXCR run on the PCR reads, TCRdb lists one record per CDR3 protein. The sample includes some 8,000 distinct CDR3 sequences, around 50% of them seen just once. These data belong to a study of CD4 and CD8 cells across lung adenocarcinoma regions. From germline, CDR1 is MNHNS and CDR2 SASEGT. The CDR3 totals 15 residues. The V end lost 4 bases, the J end lost 2 bases, and 11 bases lay between the germline ends. The sequenced sample consisted of CD8+ T cells from the center of a lung tumor. This rearrangement joins TRBV6-1 to TRBJ2-2, with D maybe TRBD2 (6 bases). The source is a female donor with lung adenocarcinoma. The CD4 and CD8 labels of this study may be unreliable. For the CDR3, the DNA is TGTGCCAGCAGTGCCCGACTAGGAAACACCGGGGAGCTGTTTTTT. Translation gives CASSARLGNTGELFF.